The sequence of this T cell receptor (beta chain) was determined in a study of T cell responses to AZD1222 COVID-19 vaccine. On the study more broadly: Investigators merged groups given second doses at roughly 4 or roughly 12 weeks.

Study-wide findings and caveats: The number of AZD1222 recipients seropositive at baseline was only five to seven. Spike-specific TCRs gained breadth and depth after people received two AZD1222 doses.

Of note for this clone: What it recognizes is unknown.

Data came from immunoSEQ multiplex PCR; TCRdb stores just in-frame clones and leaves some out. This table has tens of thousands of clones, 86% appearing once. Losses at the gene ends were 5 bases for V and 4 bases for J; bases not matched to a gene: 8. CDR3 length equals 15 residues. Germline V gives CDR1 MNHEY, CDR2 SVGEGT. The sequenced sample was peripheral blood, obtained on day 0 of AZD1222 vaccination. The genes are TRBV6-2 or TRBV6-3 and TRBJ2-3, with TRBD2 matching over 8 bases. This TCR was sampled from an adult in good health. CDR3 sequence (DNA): TGTGCCAGCAGTCCGACCGGGACTAGTCCAGATACGCAGTATTTT. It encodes CASSPTGTSPDTQYF.